This entry concerns a single T cell receptor beta chain. Its antigen is still unknown. Base qualities are not at hand, and no much larger clone is one base apart. This specimen comes from a study of CD4 T cells in relation to SARS-CoV-2 and coronaviruses (dated by TCRdb to the early 2020s). As for the study more broadly: Across all 12 patients in the convalescent cohort, the median age was roughly 36 years, with a range of 21 to 72 years. Of the approximately 12 convalescent patients, 8 were male and 4 were female, and two of the subjects were Hispanic. Using patient-derived lymphoblastoid cell lines, the shared crossreactive spike epitopes were mapped to their HLA restriction. The study assessed, at the TCR clonotype level, memory CD4+ T cell crossreactivity between SARS-CoV-2 and common cold coronavirus spike proteins. Samples from three pre-COVID donors and the naive versus memory experiments were sequenced with the Adaptive Biotechnologies TCR-sequencing kit; other data were Illumina-based. A different, Illumina-based TCR-beta assay was used to sequence expansion assays from other donors in the study.

Points the paper makes about the study in general: Crossreactivity analysis was centred on spike protein, so crossreactivity against other viral proteins was not assessed. Naive versus memory sequencing indicated that memory recall responses, rather than primary responses primed during culture, are detected by the assay. Because no donor provided both pre-pandemic and post-infection samples, tracing the source of pre-existing responses was limited. The study was constrained by small numbers of patients and of tested TCRs. Memory CD4+ clonotypes crossrecognizing SARS-CoV-2 and at least one common cold coronavirus spike were found in around 71% of donors. Significantly weaker SARS-CoV-2-driven expansion was shown by crossreactive clones than by monoreactive clones, consistent with antigenic imprinting.

Deep-resolution immunoSEQ TCR-beta sequencing was performed on DNA from uncultured naive and memory CD4+ T cells. As for the original processing: During preprocessing, nonproductive sequences were removed, along with CDR3s that did not begin with C, did not end with F or W, or were shorter than 7 amino acids. Cultured and uncultured naive and memory CD4+ repertoires were searched for CDR3s previously identified as spike- and CEF-reactive. After three terminal residues were trimmed from each end, CDR3 homology was quantified as pairwise Levenshtein distance using the stringdist R package. Entries here come from immuneACCESS through TCRdb and include only in-frame sequences with V and J called. Some clones fail to appear in such tables; in the studies checked, an unresolved V gene covers under half of the shortfall, and the cause of the remainder is unknown. D and trimming come from the DNA, and the V and J calls and clone size come from that table. This sample has around 35,000 clones in its table, and 70% to 90% of those were observed once. The top ten hold over 3% of the sample.

Naive and memory CD4+ T cells were separated from cryopreserved PBMCs through CD4 enrichment, which was followed by EasySep naive CD4+ T cell enrichment. Ficoll-Paque PLUS gradient centrifugation was used to isolate PBMCs from leukapheresis product or whole blood. PBMCs were either cryopreserved at -140 degrees C or used fresh in the expansion assay. The QIAamp Micro DNA Kit was used to extract genomic DNA from the CD4+ T cells. CDR1 and CDR2 are drawn from the germline V gene (reference sequence): LNHNV, YYDKDF. The CDR3 goes from the cysteine to the phenylalanine over 14 residues. The CDR3 DNA has 42 bases and is translated from base 1. The junction carries 11 bases between V and J, which are trimmed by 3 bases and 5 bases respectively.

The V and J genes are TRBV15 and TRBJ2-1; TRBD2 might be the D gene, on 6 matching bases. The clonotype comes from an adult with COVID-19. The specimen sequenced was memory CD4+ T cells from PBMCs. Explained via the paper, the cell subset or site label denotes: memory (non-naive) CD4+ T cells. The DNA sequence is TGTGCCACCAGCAGCAAGACTAGAGACAATGAGCAGTTCTTC. This sequence encodes CATSSKTRDNEQFF.